This passage covers 19 T cell receptor beta chains from one sample sequenced in a study of response to subunit inactivated influenza vaccine. MiXCR was run by TCRdb on the RT-PCR reads, yielding one entry per CDR3 protein. This repertoire shows 550,000 to 800,000 distinct CDR3 sequences, 15% to 18% found once; its top ten account for approximately 10%. The starting material was PBMCs from blood, obtained approximately 13 days after vaccination. The source of these receptors is a man aged 45-60 years who received an inactivated influenza vaccine.

The chain carries TRBV29-1 and TRBJ2-7; 8 bases are a match to TRBD1. This CDR3 comprises 15 residues. V gave up 4 bases and J gave up 3 bases; unmatched junction bases: 11. Germline CDR1 and CDR2: SQVTM and ANQGSEA. The CDR3 protein is CSVGTWAGGGYEQYF. CDR3 DNA: TGCAGCGTTGGTACGTGGGCAGGGGGCGGCTACGAGCAGTACTTC.

The rearrangement joins TRBV10-3 to TRBJ2-1, with 10 bases lining up with TRBD2. This CDR3 contains 15 residues. The ends lost 6 bases at V and 3 bases at J; junction bases unmatched: 5. From germline, CDR1 is ENHRY and CDR2 SYGVKD. The CDR3 loop is CAISSGLADYNEQFF. In DNA form, the CDR3 reads TGTGCCATCAGCTCAGGACTAGCGGACTACAATGAGCAGTTCTTC.

This chain links TRBV20-1 with TRBJ2-1, with D possibly matching TRBD2 (6 bases). The CDR3 is made up of 16 amino acids. Germline V gives CDR1 DFQATT, CDR2 SNEGSKA (reference sequence). V was shortened by 5 bases and J by 9 bases, with 26 bases between the two germline ends. CDR3 in amino acids: CSAVYFSSRVGGEQFF. The CDR3 DNA sequence: TGCAGTGCTGTTTACTTCTCTAGCAGGGTGGGGGGTGAGCAGTTCTTC.

This clonotype was detected only once. V is TRBV6-2 or TRBV6-3 and J is TRBJ2-1; 10 nucleotides align to TRBD1. V trimming: 6 bases; J trimming: 3 bases; junction bases outside the gene matches: 5. CDR3 length: 15 residues. CDR1 is MNHEY and CDR2 is SVGEGT in the germline V gene. CDR3 residues: CASRTGGAGYNEQFF. The CDR3, as DNA: TGTGCCAGCAGGACAGGGGGCGCAGGCTACAATGAGCAGTTCTTC.

This clonotype came up a few times. This chain connects TRBV29-1 to TRBJ1-1, with 11 bases lining up with TRBD1. The CDR3 is 14 residues long. V dropped 8 bases and J dropped 0; count of bases not matched to a gene: 5. Germline V gives CDR1 SQVTM, CDR2 ANQGSEA. CDR3 coding DNA: TGCAGCCTTAGGACAGGGGGCTTGAACACTGAAGCTTTCTTT. Its translation: CSLRTGGLNTEAFF.

The rearrangement uses TRBV7-2 and TRBJ2-1, with TRBD2 matching 8 bases. The CDR3 contains 12 residues. In germline, CDR1 is SGHTA, CDR2 FQGNSA. V was clipped by 4 bases and J by 14 bases; unmatched bases: 7. Written as DNA, the CDR3 is TGTGCCAGCAGCTCCATAGCGGGGTCGGAGTTCTTC. This encodes CASSSIAGSEFF.

The chain is built from TRBV3-1 and TRBJ2-3, with D uncertain. The V gene's germline CDR1 is LGHDT and CDR2 YNNKEL (reference sequence). V lost 3 bases and J lost 6, with 4 bases in between. CDR3 length: 11 residues. The CDR3 is CASSQIDTQYF. CDR3 sequence (DNA): TGTGCCAGCAGCCAGATTGATACGCAGTATTTT.

The chain employs TRBV12-3 or TRBV12-4 and TRBJ1-1; 9 bases are shared with TRBD1. The V segment lost 6 bases and the J segment 7 bases; nucleotides outside the gene matches: 6. CDR3 size: 13 residues. CDR3 DNA sequence: TGTGCCAGCAGCTCCGACAGGGGGTTTGAAGCTTTCTTT. This gives the protein CASSSDRGFEAFF.

V gene TRBV20-1 combines with J gene TRBJ2-2, with D unclear. V shed 1 base and J shed 5 bases, with 11 bases lying between them. The germline V gene encodes CDR1 DFQATT and CDR2 SNEGSKA (reference sequence). This CDR3 is built from 14 residues. The CDR3 sequence: CSARGTDQTGELFF. CDR3 bases: TGCAGTGCTAGAGGGACCGATCAGACCGGGGAGCTGTTTTTT.

This clonotype has a handful of counts. The CDR3 DNA reads TGTGCCAGCAGAGGAGGCGGGGGGCCGACCCAGTACTTC. Amino acids: CASRGGGGPTQYF. The chain uses TRBV12-3 or TRBV12-4 and TRBJ2-5, with 8 bases identical to TRBD2. The CDR3 runs to 13 residues. J lost 7 bases, V lost 6 bases, and 7 bases had no gene match.

The V gene is TRBV7-2, the J gene TRBJ2-7; 9 bases agree with TRBD1. J was trimmed by 5 bases and V by 4 bases; bases with no gene match: 6. The V gene's germline CDR1 is SGHTA and CDR2 FQGNSA. The CDR3 is made up of 14 amino acids. CDR3 nucleotides: TGTGCCAGCAGCTACGCACAGGGGGCTAACGAGCAGTACTTC. As protein: CASSYAQGANEQYF.

This clonotype turned up a few times. The chain uses TRBV14 and TRBJ2-4, with no clear D. V lost 2 bases, J lost 0 bases, and 8 bases lay in between. This CDR3 is 15 amino acids long. CDR1 is SGHDN and CDR2 is FVKESK in the germline V gene. The CDR3 DNA sequence: TGTGCCAGCAGCCAAAGTCGCCTAGCCAAAAACATTCAGTACTTC. Its protein product is CASSQSRLAKNIQYF.

The chain joins TRBV6-2 or TRBV6-3 to TRBJ2-7; D tentatively fits TRBD1 or TRBD2 (5 bases each). Germline lookup yields CDR1 MNHEY and CDR2 SVGEGT. CDR3 length: 16 amino acids. V was pared by 0 bases and J by 6 bases, with 18 bases between. The CDR3 sequence: CASSYSRGELLGEQYF. CDR3 nucleotides: TGTGCCAGCAGTTACTCGAGAGGGGAACTCTTGGGCGAGCAGTACTTC.

In its sample, this clonotype was seen a few times. CDR3 sequence reads: CASSQAGFHSPLHF. CDR3 nucleotides: TGCGCCAGCAGCCAAGCAGGGTTTCATTCACCCCTCCACTTT. The V call is TRBV4-3, the J call TRBJ1-6; D might be TRBD1 (5 bases). V lost 1 base and J 8 bases, leaving 9 bases between the germline ends. Germline CDR1 LGHNA, CDR2 YSLEER. The CDR3 sequence is 14 residues long.

V is TRBV5-1 and J is TRBJ1-3, with D unresolved. This CDR3 has 13 residues. Germline V gives CDR1 SGHRS, CDR2 YFSETQ. With 3 bases removed from V and 0 bases from J, the gap between germline ends came to 4 bases. The CDR3 DNA reads TGCGCCAGCAGCTCCGTCTCTGGAAACACCATATATTTT. This translates into CASSSVSGNTIYF.

The V call is TRBV7-2, the J call TRBJ2-7; D might be TRBD1 (5 bases). This CDR3 is built from 13 residues. Germline assignment: CDR1 SGHTA and CDR2 FQGNSA. V was pared by 7 bases and J by 0 bases, with 10 bases between. CDR3 DNA sequence: TGTGCCAGCACCCCTCAGGGCTCCTACGAGCAGTACTTC. Protein: CASTPQGSYEQYF. Full variable domain (outside the CDR3, taken from reference TRBV7-2 and TRBJ2-7): GAGVSQSPSNKVTEKGKDVELRCDPISGHTALYWYRQSLGQGLEFLIYFQGNSAPDKSGLPSDRFSAERTGGSVSTLTIQRTQQEDSAVYLCASTPQGSYEQYFGPGTRLTVT.

V and J are TRBV11-3 and TRBJ2-1; 8 nucleotides line up with TRBD2. The CDR3 has 17 amino acids. CDR1 and CDR2 from the germline V gene are SGHNT and YENEEA. V gave up 1 base and J gave up 7 bases; unmatched junction bases: 12. The CDR3: CASSLGRREGNNNEQFF. CDR3 bases: TGTGCCAGCAGCTTAGGGAGACGGGAGGGAAACAATAATGAGCAGTTCTTC.

This clonotype has only a few counts. The V gene is TRBV6-2 or TRBV6-3, the J gene TRBJ1-1; D remains unclear. The CDR3 sequence is 11 residues long. The V and J ends lost 1 base and 11 bases respectively, with 8 bases between them. Germline CDR1 and CDR2: MNHEY and SVGEGT. DNA of the CDR3: TGTGCCAGCAGTTACTGGCCGGGGGCTTTCTTT. It encodes CASSYWPGAFF.

The chain combines TRBV3-1 with TRBJ2-7, with 10 bases aligning to TRBD2. The germline V gene encodes CDR1 LGHDT and CDR2 YNNKEL (reference sequence). The CDR3 length is 14 residues. V lost 4 bases and J lost 2; bases outside the gene matches: 2. Here the CDR3 reads CASSRSGGAYEQYF. Written as DNA, the CDR3 is TGTGCCAGCAGCCGGAGCGGGGGGGCCTACGAGCAGTACTTC.